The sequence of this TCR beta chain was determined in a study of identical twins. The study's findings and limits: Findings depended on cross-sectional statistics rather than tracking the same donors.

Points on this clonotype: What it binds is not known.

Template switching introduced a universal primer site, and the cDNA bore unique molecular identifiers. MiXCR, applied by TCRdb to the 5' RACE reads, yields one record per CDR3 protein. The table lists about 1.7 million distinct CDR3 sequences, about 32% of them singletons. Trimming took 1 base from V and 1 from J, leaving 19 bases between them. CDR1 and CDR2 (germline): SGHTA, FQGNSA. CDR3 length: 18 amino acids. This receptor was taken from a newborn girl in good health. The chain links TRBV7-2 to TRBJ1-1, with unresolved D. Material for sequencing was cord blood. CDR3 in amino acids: CASSLVVRLLESNTEAFF. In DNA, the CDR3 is TGTGCCAGCAGCTTAGTTGTTCGCTTGCTGGAATCGAACACTGAAGCTTTCTTT.